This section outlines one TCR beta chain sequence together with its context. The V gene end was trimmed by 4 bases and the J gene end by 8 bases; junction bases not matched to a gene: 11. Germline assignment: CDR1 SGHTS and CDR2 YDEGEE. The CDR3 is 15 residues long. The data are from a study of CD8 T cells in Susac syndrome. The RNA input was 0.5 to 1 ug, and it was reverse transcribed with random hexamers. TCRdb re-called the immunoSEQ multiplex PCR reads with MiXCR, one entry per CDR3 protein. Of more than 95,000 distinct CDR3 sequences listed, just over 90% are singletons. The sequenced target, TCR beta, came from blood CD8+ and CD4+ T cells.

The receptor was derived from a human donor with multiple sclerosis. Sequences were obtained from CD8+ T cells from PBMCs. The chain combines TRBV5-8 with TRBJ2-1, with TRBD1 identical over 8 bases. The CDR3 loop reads CASSPSQGATDEQFF. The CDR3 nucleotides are TGTGCCAGCAGCCCTTCCCAGGGGGCTACGGATGAGCAGTTCTTC.